The 11 T cell receptor beta chains in this list originate from one sample, sequenced in a study of cytomegalovirus exposure and HLA in healthy donors. The PCR employed 60 Vbeta primers together with 13 Jbeta primers. Repertoires were generated with immunoSEQ multiplex PCR, while TCRdb's copy carries only in-frame clones and drops some. Among roughly 100,000 clones, about three quarters were seen once, and the ten largest hold 5% to 5.5%. Source material: PBMCs. The receptor source for this set is a man aged 30 to 45 in good health and CMV-seropositive.

The genes are TRBV7-2 and TRBJ1-4; the match to TRBD1 covers 7 bases. The V segment lost 1 base and the J segment 8 bases; nucleotides outside the gene matches: 4. CDR1 is SGHTA and CDR2 is FQGNSA in the germline V gene. This CDR3 contains 14 residues. CDR3 DNA: TGTGCCAGCAGCTTAGGCGGGACAGTAGAAAAACTGTTTTTT. It specifies CASSLGGTVEKLFF. The whole variable domain, remainder taken from reference TRBV7-2 and TRBJ1-4, is GAGVSQSPSNKVTEKGKDVELRCDPISGHTALYWYRQSLGQGLEFLIYFQGNSAPDKSGLPSDRFSAERTGGSVSTLTIQRTQQEDSAVYLCASSLGGTVEKLFFGSGTQLSVL.

The V gene is TRBV19, the J gene TRBJ1-2, with D possibly matching TRBD1 (5 bases). This CDR3 has 14 amino acids. The germline CDR1 and CDR2 sequences are LNHDA and SQIVND (reference sequence). V was clipped by 3 bases and J by 4 bases, with 12 bases between them. The CDR3 DNA follows: TGTGCCAGTAGTATGGGGGGTAAGGGCTATGGCTACACCTTC. Amino acids: CASSMGGKGYGYTF.

This clone was recorded a few times. This rearrangement joins TRBV7-9 to TRBJ1-6, with D possibly being TRBD1 (6 bases). V lost 3 bases and J lost 7, with 10 bases in between. The CDR3 has 14 amino acids. The germline CDR1 and CDR2 sequences are SEHNR and FQNEAQ (reference sequence). The DNA of the CDR3 is TGTGCCAGCAGCTTCGGGGGGCTGAATTCACCCCTCCACTTT. Translating gives CASSFGGLNSPLHF.

The J gene is TRBJ1-1, the V gene TRBV2, with TRBD1 matching 10 bases. V lost 11 bases to trimming and J lost 5 bases; unmatched junction nucleotides: 8. The V gene's germline CDR1 is SNHLY and CDR2 FYNNEI. The CDR3 consists of 13 residues. The CDR3 sequence is CAGWTGGDTEAFF. For the CDR3, the DNA is TGTGCCGGATGGACAGGGGGAGATACTGAAGCTTTCTTT.

CDR3 nucleotides: TGTGCCACCAGCCCAGACTACCTTAGCGGGAGAGGATACAATGAGCAGTTCTTC. It yields the protein CATSPDYLSGRGYNEQFF. The rearrangement uses TRBV15 and TRBJ2-1; 9 bases map to TRBD2. CDR1 is LNHNV, CDR2 YYDKDF, per germline (reference sequence). The CDR3 is made up of 18 amino acids. After removal of 5 bases from V and 4 bases from J, the junction contained 15 bases not matched to a gene.

The genes are TRBV30 and TRBJ2-1; 9 bases map to TRBD2. V gave up 3 bases and J gave up 3 bases; unmatched junction bases: 3. This CDR3 spans 14 amino acids. Germline values: CDR1 GTSNPN, CDR2 SVGIG (reference sequence). The chain's CDR3 is CAWRTSGHYNEQFF. In nucleotides, the CDR3 is TGTGCCTGGAGAACTAGCGGGCACTACAATGAGCAGTTCTTC.

As regards this clone: A read error may produce the germline difference seen at one junction end. The V and J genes are TRBV7-7 and TRBJ2-7, with 8 bases identical to TRBD2. The germline V gene has CDR1 SSHAT and CDR2 FNYEAQ (reference sequence). The CDR3 runs to 13 residues. In nucleotides, the CDR3 is TGTGCTAGCAGCTTAGGACTAGCAAACGAGCAGTACTTC. Encoded protein: CASSLGLANEQYF.

This sequence joins TRBV5-6 and TRBJ2-1; a weak D match, TRBD2 (5 bases). CDR3 length equals 14 residues. Trimming shortened V by 0 bases and J by 8 bases, and 12 bases separated the two germline ends. The germline CDR1 and CDR2 sequences are SGHDT and YYEEEE. The CDR3 spells CASSLGYGSYEQFF. The DNA of the CDR3 is TGTGCCAGCAGCTTGGGATATGGGAGCTATGAGCAGTTCTTC.

The V and J genes are TRBV7-9 and TRBJ1-5; D may be TRBD1 (5 bases). The CDR3 contains 15 residues. Trimming took off 5 bases at V and 5 bases at J, with 16 bases between the two ends. Germline CDR1 is SEHNR and CDR2 is FQNEAQ (reference sequence). The CDR3 nucleotides read TGTGCCAGCAGCCAGGGCGAGTCAGGAGATCAGCCCCAGCATTTT. Translating it yields CASSQGESGDQPQHF. Full variable domain (remainder filled in from reference TRBV7-9 and TRBJ1-5): DTGVSQNPRHKITKRGQNVTFRCDPISEHNRLYWYRQTLGQGPEFLTYFQNEAQLEKSRLLSDRFSAERPKGSFSTLEIQRTEQGDSAMYLCASSQGESGDQPQHFGDGTRLSIL.

This rearrangement joins TRBV6-1 to TRBJ1-1; 8 bases are shared with TRBD1. The germline V gene encodes CDR1 MNHNS and CDR2 SASEGT. The CDR3 spans 14 residues. J lost 2 bases, V lost 6 bases, and 5 bases had no gene match. As DNA, the CDR3 is TGTGCCAGCAGCAGACAGGGGTCTAACACTGAAGCTTTCTTT. Translation gives CASSRQGSNTEAFF.

This chain joins TRBV30 and TRBJ1-3; D remains ambiguous. This CDR3 is 16 amino acids long. Germline V lookup: CDR1 GTSNPN, CDR2 SVGIG (reference sequence). The V end lost 3 bases, the J end lost 0 bases, and 15 bases lay between the germline ends. The CDR3 region is CAWRPSLAGSGNTIYF. For the CDR3, the DNA is TGTGCCTGGAGGCCCTCCCTGGCAGGCTCTGGAAACACCATATATTTT.